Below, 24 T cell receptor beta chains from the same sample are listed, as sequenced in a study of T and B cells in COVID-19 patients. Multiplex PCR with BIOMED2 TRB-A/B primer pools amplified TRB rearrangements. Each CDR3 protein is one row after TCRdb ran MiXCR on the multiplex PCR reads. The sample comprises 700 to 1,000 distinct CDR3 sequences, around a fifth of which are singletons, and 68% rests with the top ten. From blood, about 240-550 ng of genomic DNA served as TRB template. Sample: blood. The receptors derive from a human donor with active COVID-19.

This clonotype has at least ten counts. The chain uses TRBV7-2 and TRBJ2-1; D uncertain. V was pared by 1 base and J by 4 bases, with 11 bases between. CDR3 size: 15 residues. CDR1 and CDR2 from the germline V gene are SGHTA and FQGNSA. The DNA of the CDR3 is TGTGCCAGCAGCTTAGAGGCTAATGGATACAATGAGCAGTTCTTC. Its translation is CASSLEANGYNEQFF.

The CDR3 spells CASSEGYEQYF. CDR3 coding DNA: TGTGCCAGCAGTGAAGGGTACGAGCAGTACTTC. V and J are TRBV25-1 and TRBJ2-7, with unresolved D. The CDR3 totals 11 residues. The germline gives CDR1 MGHDK, CDR2 SYGVNS. Trimming took 2 bases from V and 4 from J, leaving 3 bases between them.

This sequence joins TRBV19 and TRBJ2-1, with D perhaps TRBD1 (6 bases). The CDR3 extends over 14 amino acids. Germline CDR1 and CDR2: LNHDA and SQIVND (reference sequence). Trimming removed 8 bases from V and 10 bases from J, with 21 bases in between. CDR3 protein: CASQGLVDEKEQFF. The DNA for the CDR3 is TGTGCCAGTCAGGGGCTTGTGGACGAGAAGGAGCAGTTCTTC.

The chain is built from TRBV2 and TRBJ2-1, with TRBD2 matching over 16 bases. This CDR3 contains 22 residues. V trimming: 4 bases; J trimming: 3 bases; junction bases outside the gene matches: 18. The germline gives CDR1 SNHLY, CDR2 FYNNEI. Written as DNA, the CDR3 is TGTGCCAGCAGTGGGGGAGTCGGGACTAGCGGGAGGGCCCTCCTTGACTACAATGAGCAGTTCTTC. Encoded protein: CASSGGVGTSGRALLDYNEQFF.

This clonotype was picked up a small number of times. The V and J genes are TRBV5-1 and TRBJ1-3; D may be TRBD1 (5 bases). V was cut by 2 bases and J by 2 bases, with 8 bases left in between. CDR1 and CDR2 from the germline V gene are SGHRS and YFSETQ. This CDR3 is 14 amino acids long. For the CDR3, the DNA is TGCGCCAGCAGCTTTGGGGGGACTGGAAACACCATATATTTT. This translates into CASSFGGTGNTIYF.

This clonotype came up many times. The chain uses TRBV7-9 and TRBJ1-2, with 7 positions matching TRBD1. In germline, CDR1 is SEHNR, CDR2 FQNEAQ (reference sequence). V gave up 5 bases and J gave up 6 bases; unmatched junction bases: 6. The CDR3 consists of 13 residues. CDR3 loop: CASSARQGHGYTF. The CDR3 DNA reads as TGTGCCAGCAGCGCCCGACAGGGACATGGCTACACCTTC.

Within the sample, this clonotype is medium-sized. The CDR3 region has the DNA TGTGCCAGCTATGGCGGGAGAACGAGCTCCTACAATGAGCAGTTCTTC. Its protein product is CASYGGRTSSYNEQFF. This sequence joins TRBV12-3 or TRBV12-4 and TRBJ2-1; 7 bases are a match to TRBD2. The CDR3 length is 16 residues. The V gene end was trimmed by 8 bases and the J gene end by 0 bases; junction bases not matched to a gene: 10.

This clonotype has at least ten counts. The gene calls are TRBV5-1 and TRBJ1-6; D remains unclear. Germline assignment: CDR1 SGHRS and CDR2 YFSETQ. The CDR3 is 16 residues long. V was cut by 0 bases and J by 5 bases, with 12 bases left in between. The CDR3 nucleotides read TGCGCCAGCAGCTTGGAGGTGGTCTCTCATAATTCACCCCTCCACTTT. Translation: CASSLEVVSHNSPLHF. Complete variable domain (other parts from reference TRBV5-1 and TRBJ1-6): KAGVTQTPRYLIKTRGQQVTLSCSPISGHRSVSWYQQTPGQGLQFLFEYFSETQRNKGNFPGRFSGRQFSNSRSEMNVSTLELGDSALYLCASSLEVVSHNSPLHFGNGTRLTVT.

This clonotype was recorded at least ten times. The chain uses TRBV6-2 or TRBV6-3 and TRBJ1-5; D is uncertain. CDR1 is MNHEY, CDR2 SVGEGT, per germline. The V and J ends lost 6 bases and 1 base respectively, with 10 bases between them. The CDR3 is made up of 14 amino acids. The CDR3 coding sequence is TGTGCCAGCAGACCCCATGGGAGCAATCAGCCCCAGCATTTT. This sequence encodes CASRPHGSNQPQHF.

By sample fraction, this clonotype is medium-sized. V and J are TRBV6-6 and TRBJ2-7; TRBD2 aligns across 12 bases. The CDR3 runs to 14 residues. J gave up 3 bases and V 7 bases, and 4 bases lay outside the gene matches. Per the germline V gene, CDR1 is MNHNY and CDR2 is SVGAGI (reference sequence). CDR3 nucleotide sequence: TGTGCCAGCACCTTGACTAGCGGGAGCTACGAGCAGTACTTC. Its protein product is CASTLTSGSYEQYF.

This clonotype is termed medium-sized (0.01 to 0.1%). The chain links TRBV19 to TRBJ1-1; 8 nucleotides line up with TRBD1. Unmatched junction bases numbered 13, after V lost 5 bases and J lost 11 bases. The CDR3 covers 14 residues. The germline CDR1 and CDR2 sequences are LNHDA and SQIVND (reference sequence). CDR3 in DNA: TGTGCCAGTAGTTCTGGACAGGGACCTCTGAAGGCTTTCTTT. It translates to CASSSGQGPLKAFF.

CDR3 nucleotides: TGTGCCAGCAGATCGGGACTAGCGGGAGGGGGCAATGAGCAGTTCTTC. This codes for CASRSGLAGGGNEQFF. The chain joins TRBV6-5 to TRBJ2-1, with 16 bases fitting TRBD2. From germline, CDR1 is MNHEY and CDR2 SVGAGI. This CDR3 is built from 16 residues. J was trimmed by 6 bases and V by 6 bases; bases with no gene match: 5.

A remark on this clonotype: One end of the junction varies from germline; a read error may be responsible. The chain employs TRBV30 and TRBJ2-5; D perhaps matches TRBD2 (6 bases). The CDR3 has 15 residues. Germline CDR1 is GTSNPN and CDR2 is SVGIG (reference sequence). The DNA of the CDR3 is TGTGCCGGGAGGACAATTCGGGACTCGACGGAGACCCAGTACTTC. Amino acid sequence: CAGRTIRDSTETQYF. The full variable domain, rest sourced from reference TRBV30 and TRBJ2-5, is SQTIHQWPATLVQPVGSPLSLECTVEGTSNPNLYWYRQAAGRGLQLLFYSVGIGQISSEVPQNLSASRPQDRQFILSSKKLLLSDSGFYLCAGRTIRDSTETQYFGPGTRLLVL.

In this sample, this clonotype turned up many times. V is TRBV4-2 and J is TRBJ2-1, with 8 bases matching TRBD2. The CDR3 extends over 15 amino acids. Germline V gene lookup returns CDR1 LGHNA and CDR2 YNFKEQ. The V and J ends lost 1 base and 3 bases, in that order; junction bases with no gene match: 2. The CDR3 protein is CASSQGAGVYNEQFF. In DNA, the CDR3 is TGTGCCAGCAGCCAAGGAGCGGGGGTCTACAATGAGCAGTTCTTC.

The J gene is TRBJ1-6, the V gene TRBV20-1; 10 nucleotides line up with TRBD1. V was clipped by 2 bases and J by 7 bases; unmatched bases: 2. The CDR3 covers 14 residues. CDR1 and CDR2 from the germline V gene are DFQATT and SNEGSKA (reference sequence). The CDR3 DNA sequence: TGCAGTGCTAGACCGGACAGGGGGAATTCACCCCTCCACTTT. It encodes CSARPDRGNSPLHF.

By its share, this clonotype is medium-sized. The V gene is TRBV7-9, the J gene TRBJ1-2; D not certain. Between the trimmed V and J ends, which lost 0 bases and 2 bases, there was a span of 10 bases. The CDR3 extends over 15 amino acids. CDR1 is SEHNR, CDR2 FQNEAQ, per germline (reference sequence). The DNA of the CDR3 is TGTGCCAGCAGCTTAGCGGAGACGGGAAACTATGGCTACACCTTC. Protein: CASSLAETGNYGYTF.

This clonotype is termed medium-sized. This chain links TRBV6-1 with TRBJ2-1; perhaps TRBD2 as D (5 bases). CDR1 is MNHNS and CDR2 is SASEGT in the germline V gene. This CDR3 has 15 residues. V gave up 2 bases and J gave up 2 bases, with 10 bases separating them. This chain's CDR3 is CASSESGVAYNEQFF. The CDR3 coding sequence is TGTGCCAGCAGTGAATCCGGGGTAGCCTACAATGAGCAGTTCTTC.

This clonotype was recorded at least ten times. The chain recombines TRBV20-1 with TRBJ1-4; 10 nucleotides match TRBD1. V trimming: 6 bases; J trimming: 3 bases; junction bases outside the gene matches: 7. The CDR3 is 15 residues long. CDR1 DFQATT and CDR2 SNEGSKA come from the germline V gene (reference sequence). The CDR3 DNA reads TGCAGTGCCCCGGACAGGGGGTCGGCTAATGAAAAACTGTTTTTT. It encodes CSAPDRGSANEKLFF.

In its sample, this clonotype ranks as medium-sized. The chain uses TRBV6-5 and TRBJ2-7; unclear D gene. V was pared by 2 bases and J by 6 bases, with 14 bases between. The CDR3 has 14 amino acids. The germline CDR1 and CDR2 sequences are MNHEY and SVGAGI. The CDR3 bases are TGTGCCAGCAGTTACGACCTTCGAGCCCCCGAGCAGTACTTC. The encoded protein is CASSYDLRAPEQYF.

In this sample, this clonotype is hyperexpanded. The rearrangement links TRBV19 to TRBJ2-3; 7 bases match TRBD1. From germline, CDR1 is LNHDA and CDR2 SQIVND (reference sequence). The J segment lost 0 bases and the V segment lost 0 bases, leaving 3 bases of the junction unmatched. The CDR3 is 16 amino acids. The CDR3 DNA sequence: TGTGCCAGTAGTATAGAGGGACAGCTTAGCACAGATACGCAGTATTTT. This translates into CASSIEGQLSTDTQYF.

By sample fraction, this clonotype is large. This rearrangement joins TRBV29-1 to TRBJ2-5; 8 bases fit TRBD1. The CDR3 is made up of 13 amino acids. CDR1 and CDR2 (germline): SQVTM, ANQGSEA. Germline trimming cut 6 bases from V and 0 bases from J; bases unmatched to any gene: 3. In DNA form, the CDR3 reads TGCAGCGTCCGCAGGGGGCACCAAGAGACCCAGTACTTC. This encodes CSVRRGHQETQYF.

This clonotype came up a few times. The CDR3 reads CASSQELQTVYGYTF. DNA for the CDR3: TGCGCCAGCAGCCAAGAACTACAGACAGTTTATGGCTACACCTTC. The chain links TRBV4-3 to TRBJ1-2; a weak D match, TRBD1 (5 bases). The CDR3 totals 15 residues. V was pared by 0 bases and J by 5 bases, with 13 bases between. CDR1 and CDR2 (germline): LGHNA, YSLEER.

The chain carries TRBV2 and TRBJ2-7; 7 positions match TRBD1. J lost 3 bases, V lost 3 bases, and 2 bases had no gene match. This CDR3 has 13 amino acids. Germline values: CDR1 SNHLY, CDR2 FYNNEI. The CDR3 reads CASSEGDSYEQYF. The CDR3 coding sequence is TGTGCCAGCAGTGAGGGGGACAGCTACGAGCAGTACTTC.

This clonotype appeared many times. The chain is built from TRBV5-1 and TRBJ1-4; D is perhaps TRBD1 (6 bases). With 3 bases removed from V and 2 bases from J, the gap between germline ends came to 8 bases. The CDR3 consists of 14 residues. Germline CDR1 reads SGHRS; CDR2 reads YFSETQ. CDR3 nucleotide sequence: TGCGCCAGCAGCTCCACAGGGACTAATGAAAAACTGTTTTTT. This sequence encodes CASSSTGTNEKLFF. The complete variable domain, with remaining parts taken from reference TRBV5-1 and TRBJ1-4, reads KAGVTQTPRYLIKTRGQQVTLSCSPISGHRSVSWYQQTPGQGLQFLFEYFSETQRNKGNFPGRFSGRQFSNSRSEMNVSTLELGDSALYLCASSSTGTNEKLFFGSGTQLSVL.